A single T cell receptor (beta chain) is shown here with its context. Trimming stripped 3 bases from V and 9 bases from J, with 6 bases between. Per the germline V gene, CDR1 is DFQATT and CDR2 is SNEGSKA (reference sequence). There are 10 residues in the CDR3. Measured with immunoSEQ multiplex PCR; TCRdb has only the in-frame clones, and not every one. Among some 60,000 clones, 86% were seen once, and the ten largest hold less than 3.5%. The data were obtained in a study of PD-L1 blockade in urothelial cancer. Looking at the study overall: Prior chemotherapy ranged from 0 to 3 regimens per patient.

The chain recombines TRBV20-1 with TRBJ2-1, with D maybe TRBD2 (5 bases). The receptor's source is a man aged 45-65 years with urothelial cancer. The source material was PBMCs, sampled around atezolizumab (anti-PD-L1) treatment. The CDR3, as DNA: TGCAGTGCTAGTAGCGCTGAGCAGTTCTTC. Its protein product is CSASSAEQFF.